Presented here are 9 T cell receptor beta chains from one specimen sequenced in a study of T-cell reconstitution after alpha-beta-depleted transplantation in children. TCRbeta library preparation incorporated unique molecular identifiers. TCRdb passed the PCR reads through MiXCR, listing each CDR3 protein once. Of over 550,000 distinct CDR3 sequences in the sample, roughly a tenth are singletons; the top ten hold 4%. Sequenced material: PBMCs from the stem cell graft donor, taken from the stem cell graft. The receptor source for this set is a human donor who donated a stem cell graft to a child with acute myeloid leukemia.

This clonotype was seen ten or more times. V gene TRBV6-2 or TRBV6-3 combines with J gene TRBJ2-1; TRBD2 agrees at 8 bases. The CDR3 spans 13 residues. Germline-derived CDR1 and CDR2 are MNHEY and SVGEGT. Trimming cost V 2 bases and J 15 bases; bases outside gene matches: 9. Written as DNA, the CDR3 is TGTGCCAGCAGTTACAAGCGGGAGCTCAGGCGGTTCTTC. Its protein is CASSYKRELRRFF.

This chain links TRBV7-3 with TRBJ1-2; a weak D match, TRBD1 (6 bases). CDR3 length equals 13 residues. The V gene's germline CDR1 is SGHTA and CDR2 FQGTGA. Trimming shortened V by 4 bases and J by 4 bases, and 10 bases separated the two germline ends. CDR3 nucleotides: TGTGCCAGCAGCTCTGCGGACAGCTATGGCTACACCTTC. Translated: CASSSADSYGYTF.

In this sample, this clonotype turned up many times. The CDR3, as DNA: TGCAGTGCTGACCAGGACCAGTCTGGTACGCAGTATTTT. Amino acid sequence: CSADQDQSGTQYF. The chain couples TRBV20-1 to TRBJ2-3, with D unresolved. Trimming took off 5 bases at V and 8 bases at J, with 17 bases between the two ends. Germline assignment: CDR1 DFQATT and CDR2 SNEGSKA (reference sequence). CDR3 size: 13 residues.

The genes are TRBV20-1 and TRBJ2-2; the D gene could be TRBD1 or TRBD2 (5 bases each). CDR3 length: 14 residues. V dropped 3 bases and J dropped 0 bases, with 8 bases sitting between them. Germline V gene sequence: CDR1 DFQATT, CDR2 SNEGSKA (reference sequence). CDR3: CSASGAANTGELFF. CDR3 nucleotide sequence: TGCAGTGCTAGCGGGGCCGCGAACACCGGGGAGCTGTTTTTT.

Only one count was recorded for this clonotype. This clone may be a read error of a much larger clone one base away. The V and J genes are TRBV5-5 and TRBJ2-5; D unclear. Germline assignment: CDR1 SGHKS and CDR2 YYEKEE (reference sequence). Trimming shortened V by 0 bases and J by 1 base, and 7 bases separated the two germline ends. The CDR3 is 14 amino acids. The CDR3 DNA reads as TGTGCCAGCAGCTTGGCGAGAGCCCAAGAGACCCAGTACTTC. Its protein product is CASSLARAQETQYF.

J is TRBJ2-3 and V is TRBV6-5; D is unclear. Trimming removed 2 bases from V and 3 bases from J, with 6 bases in between. Germline V lookup: CDR1 MNHEY, CDR2 SVGAGI. CDR3 length: 13 amino acids. The DNA for the CDR3 is TGTGCCAGCAGTTACATGGGGACAGATACGCAGTATTTT. Its translation: CASSYMGTDTQYF.

A few counts support this clonotype. This chain uses TRBV11-2 with TRBJ2-7; a possible D gene is TRBD1 (5 bases). CDR3 length equals 14 residues. Trimming took 6 bases from V and 0 from J, leaving 12 bases between them. Germline lookup yields CDR1 SGHAT and CDR2 FQNNGV. DNA for the CDR3: TGTGCCAGCAGAGGGGAACTTAGCTCCTACGAGCAGTACTTC. It codes for CASRGELSSYEQYF. Full variable domain (rest looked up from reference TRBV11-2 and TRBJ2-7): EAGVAQSPRYKIIEKRQSVAFWCNPISGHATLYWYQQILGQGPKLLIQFQNNGVVDDSQLPKDRFSAERLKGVDSTLKIQPAKLEDSAVYLCASRGELSSYEQYFGPGTRLTVT.

This clonotype has only a few counts. The chain carries TRBV6-5 and TRBJ1-5; D may be TRBD1 (6 bases). The germline V gene encodes CDR1 MNHEY and CDR2 SVGAGI. The CDR3 sequence is 14 residues long. V lost 0 bases to trimming and J lost 5 bases, with 8 bases between them. In nucleotides, the CDR3 is TGTGCCAGCAGTTACTCAGGGGGGGATCAGCCCCAGCATTTT. Protein sequence: CASSYSGGDQPQHF.

The V gene is TRBV29-1, the J gene TRBJ2-3; 8 bases are shared with TRBD2. Trimming took 5 bases from V and 3 from J; bases not matched to a gene: 4. Germline V gene lookup returns CDR1 SQVTM and CDR2 ANQGSEA. CDR3 length equals 13 residues. The CDR3 region is CSVKIAGTDTQYF. CDR3 nucleotide sequence: TGCAGCGTTAAGATAGCGGGAACAGATACGCAGTATTTT.